This T cell receptor beta chain comes out of a study of T cell responses to AZD1222 COVID-19 vaccine. General study results and limits: Baseline seropositivity characterized only a handful of AZD1222 recipients. Increases in Spike-specific TCR breadth and depth were seen after two AZD1222 doses. The donors showed a predominance of white British ancestry and of females, with possible underestimation of clonal diversity.

Germline lookup yields CDR1 MNHNS and CDR2 SASEGT. Trimming removed 7 bases at V and 5 bases at J, with 14 bases between. CDR3 length: 13 amino acids. For this clone: What it binds is not known.

Libraries were prepared by immunoSEQ multiplex PCR; TCRdb keeps only in-frame clonotypes and omits some of them. Of tens of thousands of clones listed, less than 95% were seen once; the top ten hold approximately 40%. This receptor was obtained from an adult who received the AZD1222 COVID-19 vaccine. The V call is TRBV6-1, the J call TRBJ1-1, with D perhaps TRBD1 (6 bases). The sample consisted of peripheral blood, taken 28 days after the second AZD1222 dose. This CDR3 is CASIPSGETEAFF. The CDR3 DNA is TGTGCCAGCATTCCCTCAGGGGAAACTGAAGCTTTCTTT.